This entry features one TCR beta chain sequence. Run at survey level, the immunoSEQ assay was version v3.0. TCRdb's table, derived via immunoSEQ multiplex PCR, lists solely in-frame clones and lacks some. The sample has 15,000 to 20,000 clones; approximately 84% are singletons. The CDR3 covers 14 residues. V shed 4 bases, J shed 4 bases, and the junction held 3 bases outside the gene matches. Germline V lookup: CDR1 SGHRS, CDR2 YFSETQ. This entry is derived from a study of long-term antiretroviral therapy in people with HIV. This specimen was unsorted PBMCs, taken 0.9 years after starting antiretroviral therapy. This chain joins TRBV5-1 and TRBJ1-1; 11 bases line up with TRBD1. This TCR was recovered from a man between 18 and 35 years old with HIV. The DNA of the CDR3 is TGCGCCAGCAGCCACGGACAGGGGGCCACTGAAGCTTTCTTT. Translated: CASSHGQGATEAFF. Supplemented by reference TRBV5-1 and TRBJ1-1, the full variable domain reads KAGVTQTPRYLIKTRGQQVTLSCSPISGHRSVSWYQQTPGQGLQFLFEYFSETQRNKGNFPGRFSGRQFSNSRSEMNVSTLELGDSALYLCASSHGQGATEAFFGQGTRLTVV.